This T cell receptor beta chain was recovered during a study of monozygotic twins with inflammatory bowel disease. TCRdb derives one entry per CDR3 protein from the 5' RACE reads, leaving out DNA. The table for this sample gives a few hundred thousand distinct CDR3 sequences. There are 14 residues in the CDR3. CDR1 and CDR2 (germline): SGHTA, FQGNSA. Regarding this clonotype: Its specificity is unknown.

Findings of the study overall: Twins with IBD had fewer clonotypes in common with others than healthy twins, particularly during disease activity.

The J gene is TRBJ2-5, the V gene TRBV7-2. The origin of this receptor is a human donor with ulcerative colitis or Crohn's disease, or a healthy co-twin of an affected twin (not recorded which). Material for sequencing was blood. The CDR3 loop reads CASSLAVRTETQYF.